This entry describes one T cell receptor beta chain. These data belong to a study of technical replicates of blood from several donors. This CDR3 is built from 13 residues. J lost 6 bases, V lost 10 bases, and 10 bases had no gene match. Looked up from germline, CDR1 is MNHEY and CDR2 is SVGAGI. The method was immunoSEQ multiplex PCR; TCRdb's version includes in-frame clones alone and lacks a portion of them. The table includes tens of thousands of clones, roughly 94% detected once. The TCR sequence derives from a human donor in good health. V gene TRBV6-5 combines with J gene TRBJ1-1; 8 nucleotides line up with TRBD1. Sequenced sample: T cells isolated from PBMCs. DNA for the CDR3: TGTGCCATTAGACAGGGGACGGGGGCTGAAGCTTTCTTT. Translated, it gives CAIRQGTGAEAFF.